There are a few counts of the clone carrying this T cell receptor (beta chain). These data originate in a study of cytomegalovirus exposure and HLA in healthy donors. Germline loops: CDR1 LNHDA, CDR2 SQIVND (reference sequence). The CDR3 runs to 14 residues. Unmatched junction bases numbered 5, after V lost 5 bases and J lost 4 bases. In the PCR, 60 Vbeta and 13 Jbeta primers were used. Sequencing was performed with immunoSEQ multiplex PCR; in TCRdb, only in-frame clones are kept and a portion is missing. The sample gives more than 30,000 clones, roughly two thirds of which show up once; over 9.5% is in the top ten.

The origin of this receptor is a man aged 35-49 years in good health and CMV-seropositive. The sequenced material came from PBMCs. The chain links TRBV19 to TRBJ2-1, with 7 positions matching TRBD1. The CDR3 loop reads CASSSWDSYNEQFF. DNA for the CDR3: TGTGCCAGTAGTTCCTGGGACAGTTACAATGAGCAGTTCTTC.